This is a list of T cell receptor beta chains from one sample in a study of blood T cell repertoires in COVID-19. Sequencing was performed with immunoSEQ multiplex PCR; in TCRdb, only in-frame clones are kept and a portion is missing. This table holds 200,000 to 250,000 clones, less than 85% found once. The sequencing sample was made of PBMCs or T cells enriched from blood (not recorded which). These receptors were collected from a man aged 55 to 70 who had recovered from COVID-19. Each CDR3 is given with its conserved first and last residue. A clone size is listed for some rows: how often the clone was seen (once, few, many), or a class if it is expanded.

TRBV5-1,.,TRBJ1-1,CASSLQNTEAFF
TRBV4-1,.,TRBJ2-3,CASSPGTSADTQYF
TRBV28,.,TRBJ2-3,CASSNIGELVDTQYF
TRBV7-9,once,TRBJ1-2,CASSLTGDHGYTF
TRBV5-6,.,TRBJ1-3,CASSLSSRGSGNTIYF
TRBV19,few,TRBJ2-3,CASSAGDSTDTQYF
TRBV10-3,.,TRBJ1-1,CAISDRGRVNTEAFF
TRBV6-5,.,TRBJ2-3,CASSYTGQSTDTQYF
TRBV5-1,.,TRBJ2-5,CASSWAYQETQYF
TRBV10-2,few,TRBJ2-7,CASEGGDLSYEQYF
TRBV4-2,.,TRBJ1-5,CASSQEGLGTDQPQHF
TRBV18,.,TRBJ2-2,CASSPLGQFSLTGELFF
TRBV2,.,TRBJ2-1,CAFLAESYNEQFF
TRBV29-1,once,TRBJ1-2,CSARQGAYGYTF
TRBV10-2,.,TRBJ1-1,CASMGQMNTEAFF
TRBV7-2,.,TRBJ1-5,CASSVRDGQPQHF
TRBV5-6,.,TRBJ1-1,CASSLVVNTEAFF
TRBV5-1,.,TRBJ2-5,CASSLGQDSETQYF
TRBV7-2,.,TRBJ2-7,CASSLDRGGSYEQYF
TRBV3-1/TRBV3-2,.,TRBJ1-2,CASSHTPGQDYGYTF
TRBV7-3,.,TRBJ1-2,CASSFGPMEGYTF
TRBV5-5,.,TRBJ1-2,CASSLIPEANYGYTF
TRBV5-1,.,TRBJ2-2,CASSSVLSGELFF
TRBV12-5,.,TRBJ2-2,CASLGTTNTGELFF
TRBV18,.,TRBJ2-5,CASSAGLAGEETQYF
TRBV7-2,.,TRBJ1-2,CASSTHAGDYGYTF
TRBV4-2,.,TRBJ2-7,CASSHIGEGAYEQYF
TRBV11-2,.,TRBJ1-1,CASSARQMNTEAFF
TRBV28,.,TRBJ2-7,CASREGYEQYF
TRBV5-1,.,TRBJ1-2,CASSLGQGADYGYTF
TRBV7-9,.,TRBJ1-4,CASSLTGGGGEKLFF
TRBV11-3,.,TRBJ2-3,CASSHDRDSSTDTQYF
TRBV15,.,TRBJ1-2,CATSRDGQNYGYTF
TRBV11-2,.,TRBJ2-7,CASSAGLDEFHEQYF
TRBV4-2,few,TRBJ1-5,CASSQEVSNNYQPQHF
TRBV18,.,TRBJ1-4,CASSPQGQGEKLFF
TRBV7-8,.,TRBJ2-1,CASSLTSGGHYNEQFF